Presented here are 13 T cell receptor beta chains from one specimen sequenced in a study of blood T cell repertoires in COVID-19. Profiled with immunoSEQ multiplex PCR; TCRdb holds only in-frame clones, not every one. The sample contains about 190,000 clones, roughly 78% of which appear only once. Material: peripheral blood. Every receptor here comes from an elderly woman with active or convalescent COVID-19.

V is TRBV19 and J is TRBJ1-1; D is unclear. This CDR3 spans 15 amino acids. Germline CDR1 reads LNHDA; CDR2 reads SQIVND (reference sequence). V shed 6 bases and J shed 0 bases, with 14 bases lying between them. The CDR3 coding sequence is TGTGCCAGTAGGCCCCTAGGAGGAATGAACACTGAAGCTTTCTTT. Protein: CASRPLGGMNTEAFF.

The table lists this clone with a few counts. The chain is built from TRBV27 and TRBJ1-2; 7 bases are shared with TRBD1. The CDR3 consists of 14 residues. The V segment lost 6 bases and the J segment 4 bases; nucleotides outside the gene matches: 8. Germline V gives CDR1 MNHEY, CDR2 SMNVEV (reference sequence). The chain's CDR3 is CASSRPGQPYGYTF. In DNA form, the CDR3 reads TGTGCCAGCAGCCGACCGGGACAGCCCTATGGCTACACCTTC.

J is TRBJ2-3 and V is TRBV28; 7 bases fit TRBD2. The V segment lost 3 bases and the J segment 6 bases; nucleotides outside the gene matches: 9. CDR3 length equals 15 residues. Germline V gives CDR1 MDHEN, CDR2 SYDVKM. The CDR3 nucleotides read TGTGCCAGCAGTTTTCTTGCGGGGGTTGAGGATACGCAGTATTTT. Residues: CASSFLAGVEDTQYF.

The CDR3 DNA sequence: TGTGCCAGCAGCCCTAAACAGGGAGCGCCTCGATCACCCCTCCACTTT. Protein product: CASSPKQGAPRSPLHF. The rearrangement joins TRBV7-9 to TRBJ1-6; D is possibly TRBD1 (6 bases). Deletions cut 5 bases from V and 10 bases from J, with 21 bases between. This CDR3 has 16 amino acids. Germline loops: CDR1 SEHNR, CDR2 FQNEAQ (reference sequence).

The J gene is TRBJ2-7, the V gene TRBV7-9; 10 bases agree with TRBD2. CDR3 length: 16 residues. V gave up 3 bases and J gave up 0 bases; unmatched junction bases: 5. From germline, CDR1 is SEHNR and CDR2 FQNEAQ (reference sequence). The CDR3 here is CASSFLERGGSYEQYF. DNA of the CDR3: TGTGCCAGCAGCTTTCTGGAGCGGGGGGGCTCCTACGAGCAGTACTTC.

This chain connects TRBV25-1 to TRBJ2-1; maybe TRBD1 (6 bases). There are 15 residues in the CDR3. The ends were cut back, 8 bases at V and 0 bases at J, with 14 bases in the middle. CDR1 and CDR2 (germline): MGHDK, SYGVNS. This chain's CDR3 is CASSNPGHSYNEQFF. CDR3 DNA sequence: TGTGCCAGCTCCAATCCGGGACACTCCTACAATGAGCAGTTCTTC.

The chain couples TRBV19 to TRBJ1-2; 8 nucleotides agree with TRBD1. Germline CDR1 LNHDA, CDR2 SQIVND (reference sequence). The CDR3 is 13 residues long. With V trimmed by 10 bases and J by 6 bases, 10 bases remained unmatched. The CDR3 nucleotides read TGTGCCATAACGGGGACAGGCCCGAATGGCTACACCTTC. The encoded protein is CAITGTGPNGYTF.

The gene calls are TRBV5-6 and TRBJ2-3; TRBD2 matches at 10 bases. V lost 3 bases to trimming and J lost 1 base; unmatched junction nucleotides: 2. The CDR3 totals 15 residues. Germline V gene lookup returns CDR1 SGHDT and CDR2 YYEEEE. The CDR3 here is CASSYTSGGTDTQYF. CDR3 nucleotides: TGTGCCAGCAGCTACACTAGCGGGGGCACAGATACGCAGTATTTT. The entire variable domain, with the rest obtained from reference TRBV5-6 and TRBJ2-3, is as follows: DAGVTQSPTHLIKTRGQQVTLRCSPKSGHDTVSWYQQALGQGPQFIFQYYEEEERQRGNFPDRFSGHQFPNYSSELNVNALLLGDSALYLCASSYTSGGTDTQYFGPGTRLTVL.

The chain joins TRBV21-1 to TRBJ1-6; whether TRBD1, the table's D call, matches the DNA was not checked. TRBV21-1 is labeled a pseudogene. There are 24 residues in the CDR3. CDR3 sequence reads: CASSKVGLMGEGDRESSYNSPLHF. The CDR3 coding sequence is TGTGCCAGCAGCAAAGTGGGGCTCATGGGGGAGGGGGACAGGGAAAGCTCCTATAATTCACCCCTCCACTTT.

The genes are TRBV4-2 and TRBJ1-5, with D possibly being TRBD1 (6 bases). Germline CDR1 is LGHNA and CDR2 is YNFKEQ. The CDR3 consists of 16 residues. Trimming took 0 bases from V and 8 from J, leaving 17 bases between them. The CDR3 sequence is CASSQEQGLTSKPQHF. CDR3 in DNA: TGTGCCAGCAGCCAAGAACAGGGATTAACTTCTAAGCCCCAGCATTTT.

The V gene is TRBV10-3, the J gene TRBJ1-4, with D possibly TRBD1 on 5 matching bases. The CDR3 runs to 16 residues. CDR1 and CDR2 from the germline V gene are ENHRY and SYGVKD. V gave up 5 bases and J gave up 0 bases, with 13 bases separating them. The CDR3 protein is CAISTGHPSTNEKLFF. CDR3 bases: TGTGCCATCAGTACAGGTCACCCCTCAACTAATGAAAAACTGTTTTTT.

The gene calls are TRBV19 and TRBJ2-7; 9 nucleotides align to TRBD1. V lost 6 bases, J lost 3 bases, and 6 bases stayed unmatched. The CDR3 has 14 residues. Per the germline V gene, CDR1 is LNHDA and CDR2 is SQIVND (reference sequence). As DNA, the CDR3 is TGTGCCAGTAGCCCGCCGGGACAGGGCTACGAGCAGTACTTC. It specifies CASSPPGQGYEQYF.

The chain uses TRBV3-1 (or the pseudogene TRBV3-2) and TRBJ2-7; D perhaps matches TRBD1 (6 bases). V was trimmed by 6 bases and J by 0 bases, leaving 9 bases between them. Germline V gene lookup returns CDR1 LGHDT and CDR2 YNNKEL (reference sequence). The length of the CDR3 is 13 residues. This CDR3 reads CASSRTDSYEQYF. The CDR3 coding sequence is TGTGCCAGCAGTCGGACAGACTCCTACGAGCAGTACTTC.